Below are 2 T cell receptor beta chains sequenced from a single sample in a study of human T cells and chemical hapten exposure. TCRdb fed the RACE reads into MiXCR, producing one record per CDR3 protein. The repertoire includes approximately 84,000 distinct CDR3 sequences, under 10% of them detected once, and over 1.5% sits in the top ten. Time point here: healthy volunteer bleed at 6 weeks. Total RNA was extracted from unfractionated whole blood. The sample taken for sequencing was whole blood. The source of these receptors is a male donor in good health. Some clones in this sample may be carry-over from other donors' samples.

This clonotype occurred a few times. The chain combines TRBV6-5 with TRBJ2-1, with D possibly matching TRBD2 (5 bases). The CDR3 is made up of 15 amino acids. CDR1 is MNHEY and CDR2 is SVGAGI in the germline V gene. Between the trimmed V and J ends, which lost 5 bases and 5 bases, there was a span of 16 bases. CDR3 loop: CASSDTRTRHNEQFF. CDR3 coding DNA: TGTGCCAGCAGTGACACTCGCACTAGACACAATGAGCAGTTCTTC.

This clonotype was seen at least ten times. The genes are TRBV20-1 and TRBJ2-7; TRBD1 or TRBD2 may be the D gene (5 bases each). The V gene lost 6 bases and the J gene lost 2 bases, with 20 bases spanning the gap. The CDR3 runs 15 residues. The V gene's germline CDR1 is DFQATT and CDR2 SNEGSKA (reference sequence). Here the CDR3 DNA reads TGCAGTGCGGGAAACGGGACGTCTGCAACCTACGAGCAGTACTTC. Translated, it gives CSAGNGTSATYEQYF.